The sequence of this T cell receptor beta chain was determined in a study of glioma-infiltrating T cells. General study findings and limits: Above-expected tissue-blood divergence occurred in all gliomas, most in low-grade ones.

This clonotype has a count of ten or more. The antigen is undetermined. Germline V CDR1 and CDR2: LGHNA, YSLEER. Trimming at V came to 4 bases and at J to 7 bases, leaving 15 bases not matched to a gene. CDR3 length equals 17 residues. Using RNA template, CDR3s of TCR alpha and beta were amplified with iRepertoire arm-PCR. TCRdb ran MiXCR on the multiplex PCR reads and lists one entry per CDR3 protein. This sample carries around 190,000 distinct CDR3 sequences, over 30% of them seen once, and the ten largest clones take over 20%. This TCR was sampled from a human donor with low-grade glioma or glioblastoma, undergoing nonglioma brain surgery, or in good health (not recorded which). The sample consisted of glioma tissue, nonneoplastic brain tissue, or PBMCs (not recorded which). This sequence joins TRBV4-3 and TRBJ2-3, with 9 nucleotides matching TRBD2. The CDR3 spells CASSPVSGSPIPYTQYF. The CDR3 nucleotides read TGCGCCAGCAGCCCGGTTAGCGGGAGCCCCATTCCGTATACGCAGTATTTT.